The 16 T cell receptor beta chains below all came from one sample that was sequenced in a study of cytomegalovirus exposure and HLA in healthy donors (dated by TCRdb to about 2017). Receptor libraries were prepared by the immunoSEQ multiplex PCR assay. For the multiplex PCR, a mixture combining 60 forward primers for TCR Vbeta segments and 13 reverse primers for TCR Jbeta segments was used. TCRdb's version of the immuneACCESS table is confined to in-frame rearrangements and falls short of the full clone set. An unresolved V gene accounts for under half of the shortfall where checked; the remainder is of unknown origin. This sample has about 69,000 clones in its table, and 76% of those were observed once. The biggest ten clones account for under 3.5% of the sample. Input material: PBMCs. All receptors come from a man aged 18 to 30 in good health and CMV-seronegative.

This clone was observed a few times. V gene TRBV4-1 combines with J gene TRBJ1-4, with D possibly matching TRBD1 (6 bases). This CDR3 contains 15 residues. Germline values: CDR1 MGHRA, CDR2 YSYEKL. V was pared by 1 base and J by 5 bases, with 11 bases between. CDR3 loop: CASSQAPTGNEKLFF. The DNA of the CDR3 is TGCGCCAGCAGCCAAGCGCCGACAGGAAATGAAAAACTGTTTTTT.

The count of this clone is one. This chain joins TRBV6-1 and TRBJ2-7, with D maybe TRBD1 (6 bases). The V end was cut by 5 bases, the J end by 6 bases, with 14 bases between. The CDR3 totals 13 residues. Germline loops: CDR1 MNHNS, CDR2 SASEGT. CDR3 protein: CASSLQGQAEQYF. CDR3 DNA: TGTGCCAGCAGTTTACAGGGACAAGCCGAGCAGTACTTC.

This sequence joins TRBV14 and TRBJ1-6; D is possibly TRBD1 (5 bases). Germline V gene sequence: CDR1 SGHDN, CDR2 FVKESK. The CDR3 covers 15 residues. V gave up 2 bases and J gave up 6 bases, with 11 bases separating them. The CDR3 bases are TGTGCCAGCAGCCAAATGAAGGGGCCTAATTCACCCCTCCACTTT. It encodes CASSQMKGPNSPLHF.

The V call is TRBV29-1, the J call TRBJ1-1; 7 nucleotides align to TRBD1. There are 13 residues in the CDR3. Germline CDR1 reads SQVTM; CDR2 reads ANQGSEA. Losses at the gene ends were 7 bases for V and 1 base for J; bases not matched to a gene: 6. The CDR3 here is CSAADRTNTEAFF. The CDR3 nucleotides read TGCAGCGCGGCGGACAGGACGAACACTGAAGCTTTCTTT.

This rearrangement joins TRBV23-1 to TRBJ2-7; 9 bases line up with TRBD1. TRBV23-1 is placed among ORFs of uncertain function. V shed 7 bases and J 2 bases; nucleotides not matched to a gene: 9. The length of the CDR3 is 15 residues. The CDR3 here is CASNMTGGIPYEQYV. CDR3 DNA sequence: TGCGCCAGCAACATGACAGGGGGAATTCCCTACGAGCAGTACGTC.

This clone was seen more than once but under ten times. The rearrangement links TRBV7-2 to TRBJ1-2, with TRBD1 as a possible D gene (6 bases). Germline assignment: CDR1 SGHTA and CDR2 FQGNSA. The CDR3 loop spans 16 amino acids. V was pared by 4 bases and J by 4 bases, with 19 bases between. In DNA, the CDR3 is TGTGCCAGCAGCTCCTTCTCAGACAGGACGATCTATGGCTACACCTTC. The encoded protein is CASSSFSDRTIYGYTF.

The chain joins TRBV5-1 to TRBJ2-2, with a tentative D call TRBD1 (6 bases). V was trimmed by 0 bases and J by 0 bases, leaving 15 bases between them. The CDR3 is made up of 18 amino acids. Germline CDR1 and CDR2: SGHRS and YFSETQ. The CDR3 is CASSLVRFTGTNTGELFF. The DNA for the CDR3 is TGCGCCAGCAGCTTGGTTCGTTTTACAGGGACGAACACCGGGGAGCTGTTTTTT.

CDR3 loop: CASGQGGTDTQYF. The CDR3 nucleotides are TGTGCCAGTGGACAGGGAGGCACAGATACGCAGTATTTT. The chain carries TRBV19 and TRBJ2-3; 8 bases agree with TRBD1. Germline-derived CDR1 and CDR2 are LNHDA and SQIVND (reference sequence). The CDR3 has 13 amino acids. The J segment lost 1 base and the V segment lost 8 bases, leaving 2 bases of the junction unmatched.

The CDR3 region is CASSLGDRLSYEQYF. The CDR3 DNA sequence: TGTGCCAGCAGCTTAGGGGACAGACTCTCCTACGAGCAGTACTTC. V and J are TRBV5-4 and TRBJ2-7; the match to TRBD1 covers 7 bases. This CDR3 is 15 amino acids long. Germline V gives CDR1 SGHNT, CDR2 YYREEE (reference sequence). The ends lost 2 bases at V and 0 bases at J; junction bases unmatched: 5.

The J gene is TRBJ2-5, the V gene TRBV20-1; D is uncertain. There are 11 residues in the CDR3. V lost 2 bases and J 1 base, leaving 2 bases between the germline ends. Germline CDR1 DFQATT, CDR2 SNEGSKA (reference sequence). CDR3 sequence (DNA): TGCAGTGCTAGACTCCAAGAGACCCAGTACTTC. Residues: CSARLQETQYF.

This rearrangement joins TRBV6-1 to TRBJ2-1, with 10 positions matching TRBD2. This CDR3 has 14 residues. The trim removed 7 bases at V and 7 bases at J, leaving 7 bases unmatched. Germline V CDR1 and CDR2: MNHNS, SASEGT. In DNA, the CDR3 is TGTGCCAGCATAGCAGCGGGGGGGCAAAATGAGCAGTTCTTC. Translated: CASIAAGGQNEQFF.

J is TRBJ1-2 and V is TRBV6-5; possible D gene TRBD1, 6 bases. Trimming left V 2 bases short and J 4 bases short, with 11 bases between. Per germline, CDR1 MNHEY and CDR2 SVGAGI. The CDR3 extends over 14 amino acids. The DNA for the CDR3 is TGTGCCAGCAGTTACGGCGGCAGGGGCTATGGCTACACCTTC. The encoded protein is CASSYGGRGYGYTF.

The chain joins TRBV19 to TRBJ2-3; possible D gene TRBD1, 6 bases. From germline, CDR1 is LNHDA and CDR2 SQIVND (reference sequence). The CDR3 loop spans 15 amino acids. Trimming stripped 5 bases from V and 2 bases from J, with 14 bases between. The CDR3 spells CASSVGQLITDTQYF. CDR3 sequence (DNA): TGTGCCAGTAGTGTCGGACAGCTGATCACAGATACGCAGTATTTT.

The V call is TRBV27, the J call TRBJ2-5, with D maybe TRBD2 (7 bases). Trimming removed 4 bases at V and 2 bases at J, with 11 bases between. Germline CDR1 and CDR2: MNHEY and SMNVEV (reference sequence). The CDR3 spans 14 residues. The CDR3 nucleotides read TGTGCCAGCAGTTCGGGGGGCCCACAAGAGACCCAGTACTTC. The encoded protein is CASSSGGPQETQYF.

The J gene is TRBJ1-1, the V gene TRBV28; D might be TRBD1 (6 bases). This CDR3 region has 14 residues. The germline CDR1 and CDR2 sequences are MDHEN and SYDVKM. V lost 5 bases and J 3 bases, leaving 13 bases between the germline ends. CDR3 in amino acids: CASSTYDRYTEAFF. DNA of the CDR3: TGTGCCAGCAGTACGTATGACAGGTACACTGAAGCTTTCTTT.

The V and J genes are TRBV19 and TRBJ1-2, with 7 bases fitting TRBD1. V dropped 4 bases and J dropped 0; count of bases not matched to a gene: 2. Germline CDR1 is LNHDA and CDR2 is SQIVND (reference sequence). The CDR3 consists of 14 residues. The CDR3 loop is CASSTGGANYGYTF. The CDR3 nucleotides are TGTGCCAGTAGTACAGGGGGAGCTAACTATGGCTACACCTTC.